This T cell receptor beta chain was sequenced for a study of T cell responses to AZD1222 COVID-19 vaccine. Data came from immunoSEQ multiplex PCR; TCRdb stores just in-frame clones and leaves some out. Of 83,000 or so clones listed, more than 75% were seen once; the top ten hold approximately 9%. This TCR came from an adult in good health. Material: peripheral blood, obtained on day 0 of AZD1222 vaccination.

The CDR3 DNA reads as TGTGCCAGCAGCTCACCGGGACAGGTCTATGGCTACACCTTC. Amino acid sequence: CASSSPGQVYGYTF. V usage is TRBV7-6 and J usage is TRBJ1-2, with TRBD1 identical over 8 bases. Germline trimming cut 4 bases from V and 4 bases from J; bases unmatched to any gene: 5. The CDR3 has 14 amino acids. CDR1 SGHVS and CDR2 FNYEAQ come from the germline V gene.